The next 14 T cell receptor beta chains were all read from a single sample in a study of cytomegalovirus exposure and HLA in healthy donors. Amplification used 60 Vbeta primers and 13 Jbeta primers. TCRdb keeps only in-frame clones here, not all; method: immunoSEQ multiplex PCR. The sample records about 120,000 clones, approximately 80% being singletons. The specimen was PBMCs. The receptors derive from a woman aged 18-30 years in good health and CMV-seronegative.

The rearrangement links TRBV10-1 to TRBJ2-2; 9 bases are a match to TRBD1. V was clipped by 0 bases and J by 3 bases; unmatched bases: 2. Germline V lookup: CDR1 WNHNN, CDR2 SYGVQD (reference sequence). The CDR3 length is 16 residues. The CDR3: CASSESRTGDTGELFF. The CDR3, as DNA: TGCGCCAGCAGTGAGTCCCGGACAGGGGACACCGGGGAGCTGTTTTTT.

The table lists this clone with a count of one. This chain connects TRBV7-9 to TRBJ2-6; the D gene is possibly TRBD1 (5 bases). V was pared by 5 bases and J by 18 bases, with 20 bases between. The CDR3 loop spans 13 amino acids. Germline lookup yields CDR1 SEHNR and CDR2 FQNEAQ (reference sequence). CDR3 region: CASSHSPQAPSTF. For the CDR3, the DNA is TGTGCCAGCAGCCACTCCCCACAGGCCCCCTCGACTTTC.

The chain carries TRBV7-6 and TRBJ2-7; maybe TRBD1 (6 bases). The CDR3 spans 14 residues. Germline lookup yields CDR1 SGHVS and CDR2 FNYEAQ. V lost 5 bases, J lost 3 bases, and 14 bases lay in between. The CDR3 DNA follows: TGTGCCAGCAGCGCCCGGGACAACTTCTACGAGCAGTACTTC. Translated: CASSARDNFYEQYF.

The rearrangement joins TRBV2 to TRBJ2-7; 9 bases are a match to TRBD2. V shed 4 bases and J 6 bases; nucleotides not matched to a gene: 4. The CDR3 has 13 amino acids. From germline, CDR1 is SNHLY and CDR2 FYNNEI. In DNA form, the CDR3 reads TGTGCCAGCAGTGTAGCGGGAGCAGGCGAGCAGTACTTC. Protein product: CASSVAGAGEQYF.

The gene calls are TRBV4-1 and TRBJ2-3; 11 positions match TRBD2. This CDR3 has 15 amino acids. Unmatched junction bases numbered 3, after V lost 1 base and J lost 6 bases. Germline assignment: CDR1 MGHRA and CDR2 YSYEKL. The CDR3 DNA reads as TGCGCCAGCAGCCAAGTAGCGGGAGGGCCGGATACGCAGTATTTT. This codes for CASSQVAGGPDTQYF.

The chain couples TRBV11-2 to TRBJ1-1, with 9 bases fitting TRBD1. V shed 5 bases, J shed 1 base, and the junction held 5 bases outside the gene matches. The CDR3 consists of 15 residues. Germline V gene sequence: CDR1 SGHAT, CDR2 FQNNGV. In nucleotides, the CDR3 is TGTGCCAGCAGCCACGGACAGGGGACGAACACTGAAGCTTTCTTT. The encoded protein is CASSHGQGTNTEAFF.

This clone occurred once. This chain connects TRBV12-5 to TRBJ2-1, with 11 bases identical to TRBD1. The V segment lost 3 bases and the J segment 0 bases; nucleotides outside the gene matches: 4. Germline CDR1 and CDR2: LGHNT and FRNRAP. CDR3 length equals 17 residues. The CDR3 here is CASGLRTGGSSYNEQFF. The DNA for the CDR3 is TGTGCTAGTGGTTTACGGACAGGGGGCAGCTCCTACAATGAGCAGTTCTTC. Combining the CDR3 with reference TRBV12-5 and TRBJ2-1 gives the whole variable domain DARVTQTPRHKVTEMGQEVTMRCQPILGHNTVFWYRQTMMQGLELLAYFRNRAPLDDSGMPKDRFSAEMPDATLATLKIQPSEPRDSAVYFCASGLRTGGSSYNEQFFGPGTRLTVL.

This chain joins TRBV7-9 and TRBJ2-3, with a possible D match to TRBD2 (5 bases). Per germline, CDR1 SEHNR and CDR2 FQNEAQ (reference sequence). The CDR3 is made up of 14 amino acids. The ends were cut back, 6 bases at V and 0 bases at J, with 10 bases in the middle. The CDR3 spells CASSWTGSTDTQYF. In DNA, the CDR3 is TGTGCCAGCAGTTGGACGGGAAGCACAGATACGCAGTATTTT. The full variable domain, with the rest looked up from reference TRBV7-9 and TRBJ2-3, is DTGVSQNPRHKITKRGQNVTFRCDPISEHNRLYWYRQTLGQGPEFLTYFQNEAQLEKSRLLSDRFSAERPKGSFSTLEIQRTEQGDSAMYLCASSWTGSTDTQYFGPGTRLTVL.

This clone was counted between two and nine times. The chain combines TRBV2 with TRBJ1-6; 7 bases align to TRBD1. The CDR3 consists of 15 residues. The J segment lost 5 bases and the V segment lost 6 bases, leaving 7 bases of the junction unmatched. From germline, CDR1 is SNHLY and CDR2 FYNNEI. The CDR3 sequence is CASRKIQGDNSPLHF. CDR3 coding DNA: TGTGCCAGCAGGAAGATTCAGGGGGATAATTCACCCCTCCACTTT.

The rearrangement joins TRBV5-1 to TRBJ1-2; D gene unclear. This CDR3 contains 13 residues. The V end lost 0 bases, the J end lost 8 bases, and 11 bases lay between the germline ends. Germline CDR1 and CDR2: SGHRS and YFSETQ. CDR3: CASSLDTGIGYTF. The CDR3 DNA follows: TGCGCCAGCAGCTTGGATACGGGGATCGGCTACACCTTC. Variable domain in full (rest from reference TRBV5-1 and TRBJ1-2): KAGVTQTPRYLIKTRGQQVTLSCSPISGHRSVSWYQQTPGQGLQFLFEYFSETQRNKGNFPGRFSGRQFSNSRSEMNVSTLELGDSALYLCASSLDTGIGYTFGSGTRLTVV.

This clone came up once. J is TRBJ1-5 and V is TRBV12-5; D gene ambiguous. Per the germline V gene, CDR1 is LGHNT and CDR2 is FRNRAP. This CDR3 region has 15 residues. The V end was cut by 4 bases, the J end by 5 bases, with 15 bases between. CDR3 sequence (DNA): TGTGCTAGTGGTTCCCCGGGCAGGACTGATCAGCCCCAGCATTTT. This sequence encodes CASGSPGRTDQPQHF.

The genes are TRBV16 and TRBJ1-1; unclear D gene. Between the trimmed V and J ends, which lost 4 bases and 3 bases, there was a span of 12 bases. Germline V CDR1 and CDR2: KGHSY, FQNENV. The CDR3 loop spans 14 amino acids. The CDR3 DNA reads as TGTGCCAGCAGCCCCGGGTTCCGCGACACTGAAGCTTTCTTT. The encoded protein is CASSPGFRDTEAFF. The entire variable domain, with the rest obtained from reference TRBV16 and TRBJ1-1, is as follows: GEEVAQTPKHLVRGEGQKAKLYCAPIKGHSYVFWYQQVLKNEFKFLISFQNENVFDETGMPKERFSAKCLPNSPCSLEIQATKLEDSAVYFCASSPGFRDTEAFFGQGTRLTVV.

The rearrangement joins TRBV29-1 to TRBJ2-5; 8 nucleotides match TRBD1. The CDR3 has 13 amino acids. Germline V gene sequence: CDR1 SQVTM, CDR2 ANQGSEA. Trimming cost V 7 bases and J 7 bases; bases outside gene matches: 11. The CDR3 is CSGTIQGAGTQYF. The CDR3 region has the DNA TGCAGCGGAACTATTCAGGGGGCTGGGACCCAGTACTTC. The full variable domain, its missing parts supplied by reference TRBV29-1 and TRBJ2-5, is SAVISQKPSRDICQRGTSLTIQCQVDSQVTMMFWYRQQPGQSLTLIATANQGSEATYESGFVIDKFPISRPNLTFSTLTVSNMSPEDSSIYLCSGTIQGAGTQYFGPGTRLLVL.

This chain joins TRBV6-5 and TRBJ2-3, with D possibly being TRBD1 (6 bases). Germline assignment: CDR1 MNHEY and CDR2 SVGAGI. The V gene lost 5 bases and the J gene lost 0 bases, with 12 bases spanning the gap. This CDR3 comprises 15 residues. CDR3 sequence: CASSLQGFSTDTQYF. The CDR3 DNA sequence: TGTGCCAGCAGTCTACAGGGCTTTAGCACAGATACGCAGTATTTT.